One sample yielded the 27 T cell receptor beta chains listed below, sequenced in a study of shared clonotypes between healthy human individuals. Libraries were prepared by immunoSEQ multiplex PCR; TCRdb keeps only in-frame clonotypes and omits some of them. The table has about 490,000 clones, approximately 79% seen once. The sample consisted of PBMCs. These receptors all stem from a woman aged 40 to 55 in good health. Some clones in this sample may be carry-over from other donors' samples.

This clone was seen only a few times. This chain links TRBV9 with TRBJ2-1; 8 bases are a match to TRBD2. In germline, CDR1 is SGDLS, CDR2 YYNGEE. The CDR3 spans 16 residues. The trim removed 3 bases at V and 6 bases at J, leaving 11 bases unmatched. CDR3 region: CASSARGLAIFNEQFF. In DNA, the CDR3 is TGTGCCAGCAGCGCCCGAGGACTAGCTATATTCAATGAGCAGTTCTTC. The complete variable domain, with remaining parts taken from reference TRBV9 and TRBJ2-1, reads DSGVTQTPKHLITATGQRVTLRCSPRSGDLSVYWYQQSLDQGLQFLIQYYNGEERAKGNILERFSAQQFPDLHSELNLSSLELGDSALYFCASSARGLAIFNEQFFGPGTRLTVL.

This clone was seen just once. This chain joins TRBV18 and TRBJ1-1; 8 nucleotides line up with TRBD1. The CDR3 covers 17 residues. CDR1 is KGHSH, CDR2 LQKENI, per germline. Unmatched junction bases numbered 13, after V lost 4 bases and J lost 3 bases. The CDR3: CASSQRAGGALDTEAFF. The CDR3 DNA sequence: TGTGCCAGCTCACAGCGGGCAGGGGGCGCGTTGGACACTGAAGCTTTCTTT.

CDR3 nucleotide sequence: TGCAGCGTTGGGTCGAGCAGGGCCAGCACAGATACGCAGTATTTT. Amino acids: CSVGSSRASTDTQYF. The rearrangement joins TRBV29-1 to TRBJ2-3, with D perhaps matching TRBD1 (5 bases). This CDR3 contains 15 residues. Per germline, CDR1 SQVTM and CDR2 ANQGSEA. Trimming took off 4 bases at V and 0 bases at J, with 14 bases between the two ends.

This chain links TRBV19 with TRBJ2-1; 7 positions match TRBD1. Germline CDR1 reads LNHDA; CDR2 reads SQIVND (reference sequence). V shed 7 bases, J shed 0 bases, and the junction held 3 bases outside the gene matches. The CDR3 sequence is 14 residues long. CDR3 coding DNA: TGTGCCAGTACCCGGGACAGCTCCTACAATGAGCAGTTCTTC. Translated: CASTRDSSYNEQFF.

In this sample, this clone turned up a few times. This specimen includes other DNA sequences encoding the same CDR3. The rearrangement links TRBV15 to TRBJ2-6, with D possibly matching TRBD2 (7 bases). This CDR3 is 16 amino acids long. Trimming pared 5 bases from V and 4 bases from J, leaving 15 bases between. Germline CDR1 reads LNHNV; CDR2 reads YYDKDF (reference sequence). The CDR3 is CATSDEGGSGANVLTF. The CDR3 DNA reads as TGTGCCACCAGCGACGAGGGGGGGTCCGGGGCCAACGTCCTGACTTTC.

The gene calls are TRBV7-8 and TRBJ2-7; 9 nucleotides match TRBD2. Per germline, CDR1 SGHVS and CDR2 FQNEAQ. With 7 bases clipped from V and 1 base from J, the junction kept 11 bases outside the gene matches. CDR3 length: 16 amino acids. CDR3 coding DNA: TGTGCCAGCAACCAAGGGCGGCTAGCGGGGTCCTACGAGCAGTACTTC. Translation gives CASNQGRLAGSYEQYF.

This clone has a single count. This chain joins TRBV11-2 and TRBJ1-1; 7 bases are shared with TRBD1. Germline V gives CDR1 SGHAT, CDR2 FQNNGV. V trimming: 2 bases; J trimming: 0 bases; junction bases outside the gene matches: 12. The CDR3 is 18 residues long. For the CDR3, the DNA is TGTGCCAGCAGCTTACCTTTGAGGGGGCCCGGGTTGAACACTGAAGCTTTCTTT. This gives the protein CASSLPLRGPGLNTEAFF.

This clone appeared a few times. The V and J genes are TRBV18 and TRBJ1-1, with 12 bases identical to TRBD1. The germline V gene encodes CDR1 KGHSH and CDR2 LQKENI. Unmatched junction bases numbered 5, after V lost 4 bases and J lost 5 bases. The CDR3 has 15 amino acids. CDR3 sequence (DNA): TGTGCCAGCTCACAGGGACAGGGGGCGCAAACTGAAGCTTTCTTT. Its translation is CASSQGQGAQTEAFF.

The chain joins TRBV4-3 to TRBJ2-7, with 12 bases that match TRBD1. The trim removed 1 base at V and 4 bases at J, leaving 8 bases unmatched. The CDR3 runs to 17 residues. Germline values: CDR1 LGHNA, CDR2 YSLEER. The CDR3 spells CASSQVPVGQGAYEQYF. CDR3 bases: TGCGCCAGCAGCCAAGTTCCGGTGGGACAGGGGGCGTACGAGCAGTACTTC.

The chain carries TRBV28 and TRBJ2-7; TRBD1 is a possible D gene (6 bases). Trimming removed 3 bases from V and 3 bases from J, with 18 bases in between. CDR1 and CDR2 from the germline V gene are MDHEN and SYDVKM. This CDR3 is built from 16 residues. The CDR3 region is CASSFHRVNGHYEQYF. The DNA for the CDR3 is TGTGCCAGCAGTTTTCACAGGGTTAATGGTCACTACGAGCAGTACTTC.

The sample holds one count of this clone. J is TRBJ2-5 and V is TRBV10-3; 7 bases fit TRBD2. The V gene end was trimmed by 0 bases and the J gene end by 5 bases; junction bases not matched to a gene: 3. The germline CDR1 and CDR2 sequences are ENHRY and SYGVKD. This CDR3 is built from 14 residues. In DNA form, the CDR3 reads TGTGCCATCAGTGAGTCTAGGGAGGGGGAGACCCAGTACTTC. It is translated as CAISESREGETQYF.

The chain joins TRBV5-1 to TRBJ2-1; the D gene is possibly TRBD2 (6 bases). Germline V lookup: CDR1 SGHRS, CDR2 YFSETQ. The CDR3 covers 13 residues. V gave up 4 bases and J gave up 8 bases, with 13 bases separating them. The CDR3 DNA reads as TGCGCCAGCAGCCTGGGGACTGCCTATGAGCAGTTCTTC. It translates to CASSLGTAYEQFF. Looking up the rest from reference TRBV5-1 and TRBJ2-1 gives the full variable domain: KAGVTQTPRYLIKTRGQQVTLSCSPISGHRSVSWYQQTPGQGLQFLFEYFSETQRNKGNFPGRFSGRQFSNSRSEMNVSTLELGDSALYLCASSLGTAYEQFFGPGTRLTVL.

This chain links TRBV4-2 with TRBJ2-5; D might be TRBD2 (5 bases). The CDR3 spans 16 residues. Trimming took off 2 bases at V and 5 bases at J, with 18 bases between the two ends. The germline V gene has CDR1 LGHNA and CDR2 YNFKEQ. For the CDR3, the DNA is TGTGCCAGCAGCCAACAAACGGGAAGGGTTGGCGAGACCCAGTACTTC. As protein: CASSQQTGRVGETQYF.

The chain combines TRBV7-9 with TRBJ2-1; D perhaps matches TRBD1 (6 bases). V was pared by 5 bases and J by 9 bases, with 14 bases between. This CDR3 has 13 residues. Germline V gene sequence: CDR1 SEHNR, CDR2 FQNEAQ (reference sequence). The CDR3 nucleotides are TGTGCCAGCAGCGGCACACTAGGGGGTGAGCAGTTCTTC. Amino acids: CASSGTLGGEQFF.

The sample holds many counts of this clone. DNA of the CDR3: TGTGCCAGCAGCTTAATATGGGACTATACAAGCTCCTACGAGCAGTACTTC. This translates into CASSLIWDYTSSYEQYF. The rearrangement joins TRBV11-2 to TRBJ2-7, with 7 bases identical to TRBD2. This CDR3 spans 17 amino acids. The V and J ends lost 2 bases and 0 bases, in that order; junction bases with no gene match: 10. In germline, CDR1 is SGHAT, CDR2 FQNNGV.

The chain combines TRBV7-6 with TRBJ2-7; TRBD2 is a possible D gene (7 bases). CDR1 is SGHVS and CDR2 is FNYEAQ in the germline V gene. CDR3 length equals 12 residues. Trimming pared 3 bases from V and 7 bases from J, leaving 10 bases between. CDR3 DNA sequence: TGTGCCAGCAGCTTGGGGGGGACAGAGCAGTACTTC. This sequence encodes CASSLGGTEQYF.

V usage is TRBV18 and J usage is TRBJ1-5, with D unclear. Germline assignment: CDR1 KGHSH and CDR2 LQKENI. CDR3 length equals 13 residues. Trimming cost V 3 bases and J 3 bases, with 6 bases left between them. CDR3 amino acids: CASSPKSNQPQHF. The CDR3 region has the DNA TGTGCCAGCTCACCGAAGTCCAATCAGCCCCAGCATTTT.

This chain joins TRBV7-8 and TRBJ2-6; a possible D gene is TRBD1 (5 bases). V lost 5 bases and J lost 0, with 11 bases in between. CDR3 size: 16 residues. Looked up from germline, CDR1 is SGHVS and CDR2 is FQNEAQ. CDR3 bases: TGTGCCAGCAGCGTAGACAGCAACTCTGGGGCCAACGTCCTGACTTTC. This encodes CASSVDSNSGANVLTF.

J is TRBJ2-6 and V is TRBV6-4; D not certain. Germline V CDR1 and CDR2: MRHNA, SNTAGT. The CDR3 extends over 15 amino acids. Trimming cost V 3 bases and J 1 base, with 7 bases left between them. Here the CDR3 DNA reads TGTGCCAGCAGTGAGTTTGGGTCTGGGGCCAACGTCCTGACTTTC. As protein: CASSEFGSGANVLTF.

The gene calls are TRBV7-9 and TRBJ1-1, with D maybe TRBD1 (6 bases). V shed 5 bases and J shed 3 bases, with 16 bases lying between them. Germline values: CDR1 SEHNR, CDR2 FQNEAQ (reference sequence). CDR3 length: 15 amino acids. The CDR3 bases are TGTGCCAGCAGCCGGGGGCAGGGAAAGGACACTGAAGCTTTCTTT. It translates to CASSRGQGKDTEAFF.

The chain combines TRBV5-6 with TRBJ2-7; D possibly corresponds to TRBD2 (5 bases). Germline V gene data show CDR1 as SGHDT and CDR2 as YYEEEE. This CDR3 is built from 13 residues. Trimming stripped 4 bases from V and 4 bases from J, with 12 bases between. As DNA, the CDR3 is TGTGCCAGCAGCCGGAGGTCTGGGTACGAGCAGTACTTC. Protein product: CASSRRSGYEQYF.

The chain joins TRBV4-1 to TRBJ2-7, with 7 bases matching TRBD2. In germline, CDR1 is MGHRA, CDR2 YSYEKL. With V trimmed by 0 bases and J by 9 bases, 14 bases remained unmatched. This CDR3 comprises 16 residues. CDR3 DNA sequence: TGCGCCAGCAGCCAAGATCGTGGACATCGATGGGGGGGGCAGTACTTC. Translating gives CASSQDRGHRWGGQYF.

The DNA for the CDR3 is TGTGCCAGCACCCCCCGCACGAAAGAGACCCAGTACTTC. Translated: CASTPRTKETQYF. This rearrangement joins TRBV27 to TRBJ2-5; unclear D gene. The V end lost 7 bases, the J end lost 3 bases, and 12 bases lay between the germline ends. The CDR3 totals 13 residues. Germline V gene sequence: CDR1 MNHEY, CDR2 SMNVEV (reference sequence).

This clone occurred once. The chain couples TRBV18 to TRBJ1-4; D gene unclear. The V and J ends lost 4 bases and 4 bases respectively, with 13 bases between them. This CDR3 comprises 15 residues. The germline V gene encodes CDR1 KGHSH and CDR2 LQKENI. CDR3 sequence reads: CASSQAESGNEKLFF. CDR3 DNA sequence: TGTGCCAGCTCACAAGCCGAAAGCGGTAATGAAAAACTGTTTTTT.

The genes are TRBV2 and TRBJ2-7, with unresolved D. V was pared by 5 bases and J by 2 bases, with 7 bases between. The CDR3 covers 12 residues. CDR1 SNHLY and CDR2 FYNNEI come from the germline V gene. CDR3 loop: CASSSRTYEQYF. The CDR3 DNA sequence: TGTGCCAGCAGTTCACGGACCTACGAGCAGTACTTC.

V is TRBV7-9 and J is TRBJ1-6, with D unresolved. The CDR3 is 14 residues long. V lost 4 bases and J lost 8, with 12 bases in between. The germline V gene has CDR1 SEHNR and CDR2 FQNEAQ (reference sequence). CDR3 protein: CASSWASIYSPLHF. CDR3 nucleotides: TGTGCCAGCAGCTGGGCCTCAATTTATTCACCCCTCCACTTT.

As for this clone: The sample carries other DNA sequences with the same CDR3. J is TRBJ1-2 and V is TRBV30, with a tentative D call TRBD1 (6 bases). The V gene's germline CDR1 is GTSNPN and CDR2 SVGIG (reference sequence). The CDR3 is made up of 12 amino acids. Trimming shortened V by 2 bases and J by 4 bases, and 8 bases separated the two germline ends. DNA for the CDR3: TGTGCCTGGAGTACAGGGTCCTATGGCTACACCTTC. Amino acids: CAWSTGSYGYTF.